A selection of T cell receptor beta chains follows, all from one sample in a study of identical twins. TCRdb analysed the 5' RACE reads with MiXCR anew, one entry per CDR3 protein. The table includes 450,000 or so distinct CDR3 sequences, roughly a quarter detected once. These data also formed part of another study, on T cells expressing NK-cell markers.

The sample comprised CD4+ T cells sorted from blood. Receptor source: a woman under 30 in good health. CDR3s include the opening cysteine and the closing phenylalanine or tryptophan.

v_gene: TRBV9
j_gene: TRBJ2-2
CDR3aa: CASSGTTGGNTGELFF

v_gene: TRBV3-1
j_gene: TRBJ1-2
CDR3aa: CASSQTHTYGYTF

v_gene: TRBV5-1
j_gene: TRBJ1-2
CDR3aa: CASSLTGTGELGYTF

v_gene: TRBV12-3/TRBV12-4
j_gene: TRBJ2-3
CDR3aa: CASTAGGPTDTQYF

v_gene: TRBV24-1
j_gene: TRBJ2-3
CDR3aa: CATSDTKLAGGSTDTQYF

v_gene: TRBV3-1
j_gene: TRBJ2-3
CDR3aa: CASSQDFSGLSGTDTQYF

v_gene: TRBV15
j_gene: TRBJ2-7
CDR3aa: CATSGTTSGRQYF

v_gene: TRBV5-1
j_gene: TRBJ2-4
CDR3aa: CASSPYSRHRAKNIQYF

v_gene: TRBV11-2
j_gene: TRBJ1-2
CDR3aa: CASSFRGHGYTF

v_gene: TRBV16
j_gene: TRBJ1-1
CDR3aa: CASSQSTVSEAFF

v_gene: TRBV7-9
j_gene: TRBJ1-5
CDR3aa: CASRGGSNQPQHF

v_gene: TRBV2
j_gene: TRBJ2-5
CDR3aa: CASSVRRLEETQYF

v_gene: TRBV9
j_gene: TRBJ2-7
CDR3aa: CASSVATGSTYEQYF

v_gene: TRBV20-1
j_gene: TRBJ2-4
CDR3aa: CSARVGDRDVNIQYF

v_gene: TRBV12-5
j_gene: TRBJ2-2
CDR3aa: CASGLRTGRNTGELFF

v_gene: TRBV20-1
j_gene: TRBJ1-2
CDR3aa: CSARVGSFYGYTF

v_gene: TRBV7-2
j_gene: TRBJ2-1
CDR3aa: CASSLFRAGDEQFF

v_gene: TRBV10-3
j_gene: TRBJ2-1
CDR3aa: CATLQGASSYNEQFF

v_gene: TRBV3-1
j_gene: TRBJ2-5
CDR3aa: CASSRQGEETQYF

v_gene: TRBV30
j_gene: TRBJ2-5
CDR3aa: CARRTGEDIETQYF

v_gene: TRBV5-4
j_gene: TRBJ1-4
CDR3aa: CASSPAREGNEKLFF

v_gene: TRBV11-2
j_gene: TRBJ1-1
CDR3aa: CASSLTGEPKAFF

v_gene: TRBV29-1
j_gene: TRBJ2-4
CDR3aa: CSVGRGTGNIQYF

v_gene: TRBV6-6
j_gene: TRBJ1-4
CDR3aa: CATSTATNEKLFF

v_gene: TRBV6-1
j_gene: TRBJ2-7
CDR3aa: CASSKTGKTYEQYF

v_gene: TRBV20-1
j_gene: TRBJ2-3
CDR3aa: CSARDQRDYTDTQYF

v_gene: TRBV7-9
j_gene: TRBJ2-1
CDR3aa: CASSLARTGQGFDEQFF

v_gene: TRBV20-1
j_gene: TRBJ2-5
CDR3aa: CSASAGTSGKETQYF

v_gene: TRBV12-3/TRBV12-4
j_gene: TRBJ2-7
CDR3aa: CASSPTLAGYYEQYF

v_gene: TRBV27
j_gene: TRBJ2-7
CDR3aa: CASSLRGAHARREQYF

v_gene: TRBV20-1
j_gene: TRBJ2-1
CDR3aa: CSARVRRDSYNEQFF

v_gene: TRBV5-1
j_gene: TRBJ2-1
CDR3aa: CASSLSPEKNNEQFF

v_gene: TRBV19
j_gene: TRBJ1-2
CDR3aa: CASSNRAGDGYTF

v_gene: TRBV7-2
j_gene: TRBJ2-7
CDR3aa: CASSAGQGPYEQYF

v_gene: TRBV5-1
j_gene: TRBJ2-5
CDR3aa: CASSTGTALQETQYF

v_gene: TRBV12-3/TRBV12-4
j_gene: TRBJ1-1
CDR3aa: CASRRTGFPNTEAFF

v_gene: TRBV12-3/TRBV12-4
j_gene: TRBJ1-1
CDR3aa: CASSPFGRNTEAFF

v_gene: TRBV6-1
j_gene: TRBJ2-1
CDR3aa: CASRDGTVSSRYNEQFF

v_gene: TRBV29-1
j_gene: TRBJ1-4
CDR3aa: CSVRTGRINNEKLFF

v_gene: TRBV5-1
j_gene: TRBJ2-5
CDR3aa: CASSRGTGPIGETQYF

v_gene: TRBV10-3
j_gene: TRBJ2-3
CDR3aa: CAIRSSEGDSSTDTQYF

v_gene: TRBV9
j_gene: TRBJ2-2
CDR3aa: CASSTSGSETGELFF

v_gene: TRBV4-1
j_gene: TRBJ1-6
CDR3aa: CASSLPGDSPLHF

v_gene: TRBV20-1
j_gene: TRBJ1-2
CDR3aa: CSARKFPNYGYTF

v_gene: TRBV12-3/TRBV12-4
j_gene: TRBJ1-4
CDR3aa: CASSLQDVEKLFF

v_gene: TRBV5-1
j_gene: TRBJ2-1
CDR3aa: CASSLAASARNEQFF

v_gene: TRBV2
j_gene: TRBJ2-5
CDR3aa: CASRPGGQGEKTQYF

v_gene: TRBV12-5
j_gene: TRBJ2-7
CDR3aa: CASGLVVGGKYRYEQYF

v_gene: TRBV6-1
j_gene: TRBJ2-1
CDR3aa: CASSAGERGPYNEQFF

v_gene: TRBV5-1
j_gene: TRBJ2-7
CDR3aa: CASSLGGQGGYEQYF

v_gene: TRBV7-9
j_gene: TRBJ2-2
CDR3aa: CASSLVEDGELFF

v_gene: TRBV20-1
j_gene: TRBJ2-5
CDR3aa: CSARQGAETQYF

v_gene: TRBV15
j_gene: TRBJ2-2
CDR3aa: CATSRSLASGELFF

v_gene: TRBV12-3/TRBV12-4
j_gene: TRBJ1-4
CDR3aa: CASRRQGYEKLFF

v_gene: TRBV20-1
j_gene: TRBJ1-1
CDR3aa: CSAARGPVTEAFF

v_gene: TRBV3-1
j_gene: TRBJ2-7
CDR3aa: CASSGLTVSYEQYF

v_gene: TRBV29-1
j_gene: TRBJ2-7
CDR3aa: CSVSRDSPSYEQYF

v_gene: TRBV9
j_gene: TRBJ2-1
CDR3aa: CASSVGQLNEQFF

v_gene: TRBV7-2
j_gene: TRBJ1-3
CDR3aa: CASSFDRGPGNTIYF